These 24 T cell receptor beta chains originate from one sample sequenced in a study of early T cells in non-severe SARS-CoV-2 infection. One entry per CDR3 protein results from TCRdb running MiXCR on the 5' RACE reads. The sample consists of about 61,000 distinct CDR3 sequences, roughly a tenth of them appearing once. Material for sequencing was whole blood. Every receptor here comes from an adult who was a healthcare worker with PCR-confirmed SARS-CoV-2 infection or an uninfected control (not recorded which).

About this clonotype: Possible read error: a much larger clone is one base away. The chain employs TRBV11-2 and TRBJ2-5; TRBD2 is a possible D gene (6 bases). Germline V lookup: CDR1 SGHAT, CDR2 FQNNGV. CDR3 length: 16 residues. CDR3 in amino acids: CASSSTGTRGQGTQYF. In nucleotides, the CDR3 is TGTGCCAGCAGTTCAACCGGGACTCGGGGCCAAGGGACCCAGTACTTC.

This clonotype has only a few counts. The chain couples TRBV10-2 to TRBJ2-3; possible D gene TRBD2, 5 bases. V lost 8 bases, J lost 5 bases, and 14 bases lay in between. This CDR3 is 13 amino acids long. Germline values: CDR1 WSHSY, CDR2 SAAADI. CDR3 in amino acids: CASSDPGVDTQYF. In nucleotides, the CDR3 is TGCGCCAGCTCGGACCCCGGGGTAGATACGCAGTATTTT.

The CDR3 DNA is TGTGCCAGCTCTACGGGGACGAACACTGAAGCTTTCTTT. Its translation is CASSTGTNTEAFF. The gene calls are TRBV12-3 or TRBV12-4 and TRBJ1-1; D is perhaps TRBD1 (5 bases). Trimming removed 8 bases from V and 1 base from J, with 11 bases in between. The CDR3 runs 13 residues.

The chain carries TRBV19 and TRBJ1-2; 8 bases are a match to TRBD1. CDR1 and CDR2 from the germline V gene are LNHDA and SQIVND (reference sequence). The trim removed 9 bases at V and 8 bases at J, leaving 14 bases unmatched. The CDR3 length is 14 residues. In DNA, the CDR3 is TGTGCCAGCACTCCCGAACGGACAGGGCCCGGCTACACCTTC. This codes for CASTPERTGPGYTF.

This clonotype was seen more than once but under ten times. CDR3 in amino acids: CASSLFAGGFTDTQYF. In DNA, the CDR3 is TGTGCCAGCAGTTTATTCGCGGGGGGTTTCACAGATACGCAGTATTTT. The V call is TRBV12-3 or TRBV12-4, the J call TRBJ2-3; 8 nucleotides agree with TRBD2. CDR3 size: 16 residues. V shed 2 bases, J shed 2 bases, and the junction held 6 bases outside the gene matches.

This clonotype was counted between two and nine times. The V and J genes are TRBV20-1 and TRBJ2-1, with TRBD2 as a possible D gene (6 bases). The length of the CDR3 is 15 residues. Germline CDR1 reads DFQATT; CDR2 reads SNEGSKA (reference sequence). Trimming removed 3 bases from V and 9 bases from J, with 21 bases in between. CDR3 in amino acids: CSARGTGRTWGEQFF. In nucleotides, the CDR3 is TGCAGTGCTAGGGGGACTGGAAGGACGTGGGGTGAGCAGTTCTTC.

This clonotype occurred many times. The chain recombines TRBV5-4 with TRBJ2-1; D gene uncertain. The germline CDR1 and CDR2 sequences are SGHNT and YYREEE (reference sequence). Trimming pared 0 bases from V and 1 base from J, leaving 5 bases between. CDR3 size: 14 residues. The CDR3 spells CASSLGSSYNEQFF. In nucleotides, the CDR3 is TGTGCCAGCAGCTTGGGGAGTTCCTACAATGAGCAGTTCTTC.

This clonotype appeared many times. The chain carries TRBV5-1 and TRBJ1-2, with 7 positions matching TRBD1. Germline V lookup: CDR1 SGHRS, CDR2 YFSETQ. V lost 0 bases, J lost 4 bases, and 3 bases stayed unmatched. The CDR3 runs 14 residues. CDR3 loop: CASSLGQGAYGYTF. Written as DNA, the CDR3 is TGCGCCAGCAGCTTGGGACAGGGTGCCTATGGCTACACCTTC.

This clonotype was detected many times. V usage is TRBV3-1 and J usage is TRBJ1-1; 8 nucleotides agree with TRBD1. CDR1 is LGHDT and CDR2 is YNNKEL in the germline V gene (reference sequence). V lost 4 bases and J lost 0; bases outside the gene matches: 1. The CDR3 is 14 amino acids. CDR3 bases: TGTGCCAGCAGCCGACAGGGGATGAACACTGAAGCTTTCTTT. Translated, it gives CASSRQGMNTEAFF. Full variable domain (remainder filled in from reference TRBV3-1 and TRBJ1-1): DTAVSQTPKYLVTQMGNDKSIKCEQNLGHDTMYWYKQDSKKFLKIMFSYNNKELIINETVPNRFSPKSPDKAHLNLHINSLELGDSAVYFCASSRQGMNTEAFFGQGTRLTVV.

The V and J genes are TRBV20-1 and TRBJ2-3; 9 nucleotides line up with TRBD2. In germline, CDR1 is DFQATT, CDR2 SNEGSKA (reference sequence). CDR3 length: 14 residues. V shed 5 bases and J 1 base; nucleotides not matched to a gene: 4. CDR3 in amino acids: CSAPSGAGTDTQYF. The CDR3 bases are TGCAGTGCTCCTAGCGGGGCGGGCACAGATACGCAGTATTTT.

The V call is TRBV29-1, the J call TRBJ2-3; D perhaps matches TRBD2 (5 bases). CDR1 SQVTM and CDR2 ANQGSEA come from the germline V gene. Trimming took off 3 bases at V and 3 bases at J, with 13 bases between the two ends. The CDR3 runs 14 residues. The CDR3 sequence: CSVEPGYRTDTQYF. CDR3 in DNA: TGCAGCGTTGAGCCGGGATATAGGACAGATACGCAGTATTTT.

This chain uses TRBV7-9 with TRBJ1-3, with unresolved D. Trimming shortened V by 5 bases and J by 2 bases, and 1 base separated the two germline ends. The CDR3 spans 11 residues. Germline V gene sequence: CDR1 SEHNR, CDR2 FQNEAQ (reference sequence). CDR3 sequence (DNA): TGTGCCAGCAGCCCTGGAAACACCATATATTTT. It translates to CASSPGNTIYF.

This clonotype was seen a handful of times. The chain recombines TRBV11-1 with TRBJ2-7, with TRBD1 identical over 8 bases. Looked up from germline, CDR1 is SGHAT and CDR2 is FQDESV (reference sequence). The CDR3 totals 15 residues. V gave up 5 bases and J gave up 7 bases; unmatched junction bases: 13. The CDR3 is CASSRQGPSLGEQYF. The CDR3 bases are TGTGCCAGCAGCCGACAGGGGCCCTCCCTTGGAGAGCAGTACTTC.

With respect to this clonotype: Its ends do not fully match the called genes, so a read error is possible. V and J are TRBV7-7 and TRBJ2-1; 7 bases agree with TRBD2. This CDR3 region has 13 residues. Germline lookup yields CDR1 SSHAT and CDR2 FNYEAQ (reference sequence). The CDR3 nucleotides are TGTGCTAGCAGCTTAGAGCGGGGCAATGAGCAGTTCTTC. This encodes CASSLERGNEQFF.

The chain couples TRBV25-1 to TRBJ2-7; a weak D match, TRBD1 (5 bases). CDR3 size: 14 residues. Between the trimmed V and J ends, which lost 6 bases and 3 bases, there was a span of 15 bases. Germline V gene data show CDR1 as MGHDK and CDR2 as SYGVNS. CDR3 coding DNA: TGTGCCAGCAGAGGGGCCGGAGAGTTCTACGAGCAGTACTTC. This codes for CASRGAGEFYEQYF.

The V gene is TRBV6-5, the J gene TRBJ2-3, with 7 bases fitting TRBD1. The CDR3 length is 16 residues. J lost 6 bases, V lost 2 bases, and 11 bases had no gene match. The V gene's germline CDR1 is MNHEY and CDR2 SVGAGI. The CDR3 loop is CASSYDQTGRLDTQYF. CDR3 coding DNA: TGTGCCAGCAGTTACGACCAGACAGGGCGACTGGATACGCAGTATTTT.

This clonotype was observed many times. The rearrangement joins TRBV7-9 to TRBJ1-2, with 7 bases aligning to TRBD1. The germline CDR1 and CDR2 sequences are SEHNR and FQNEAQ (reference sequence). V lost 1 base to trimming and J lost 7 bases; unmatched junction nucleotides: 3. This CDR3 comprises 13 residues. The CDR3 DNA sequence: TGTGCCAGCAGCTTAGTATCAGGGGGTGGCTACACCTTC. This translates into CASSLVSGGGYTF.

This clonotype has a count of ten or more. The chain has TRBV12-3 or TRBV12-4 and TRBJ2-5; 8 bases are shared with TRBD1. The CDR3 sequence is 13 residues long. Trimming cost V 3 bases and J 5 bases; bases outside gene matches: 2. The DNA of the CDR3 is TGTGCCAGCAGTTTGACAGGGGTCGAGACCCAGTACTTC. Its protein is CASSLTGVETQYF.

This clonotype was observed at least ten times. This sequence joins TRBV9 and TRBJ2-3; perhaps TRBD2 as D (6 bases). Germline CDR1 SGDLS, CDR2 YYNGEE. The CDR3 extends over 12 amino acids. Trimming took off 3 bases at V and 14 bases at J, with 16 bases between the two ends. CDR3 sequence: CASSARDFITYF. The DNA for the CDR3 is TGTGCCAGCAGCGCGAGGGACTTCATAACGTATTTT.

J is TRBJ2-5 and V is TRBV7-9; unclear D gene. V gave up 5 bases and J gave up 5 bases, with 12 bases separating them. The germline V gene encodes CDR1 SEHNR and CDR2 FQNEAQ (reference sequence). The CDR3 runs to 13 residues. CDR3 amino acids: CASSPAGSETQYF. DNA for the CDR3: TGTGCCAGCAGCCCCGCTGGGTCGGAGACCCAGTACTTC.

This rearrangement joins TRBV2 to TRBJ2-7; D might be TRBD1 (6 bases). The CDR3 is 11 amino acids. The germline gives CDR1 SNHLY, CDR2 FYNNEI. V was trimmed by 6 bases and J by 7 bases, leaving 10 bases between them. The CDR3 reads CASSGTQEQYF. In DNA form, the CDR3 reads TGTGCCAGCAGCGGGACACAAGAGCAGTACTTC.

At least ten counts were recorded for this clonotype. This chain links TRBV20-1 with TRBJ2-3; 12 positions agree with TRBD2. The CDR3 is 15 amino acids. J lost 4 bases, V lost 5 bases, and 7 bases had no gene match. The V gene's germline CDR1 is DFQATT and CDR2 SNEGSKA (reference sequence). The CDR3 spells CSAGDGLAGSDTQYF. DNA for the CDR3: TGCAGTGCTGGGGACGGACTAGCGGGATCAGATACGCAGTATTTT.

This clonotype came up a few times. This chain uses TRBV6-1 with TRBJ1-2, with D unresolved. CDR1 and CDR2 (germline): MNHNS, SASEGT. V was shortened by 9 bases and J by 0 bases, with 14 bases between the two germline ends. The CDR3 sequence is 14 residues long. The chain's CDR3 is CASTFRTSNYGYTF. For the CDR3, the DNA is TGTGCCAGTACCTTCAGGACCTCTAACTATGGCTACACCTTC.

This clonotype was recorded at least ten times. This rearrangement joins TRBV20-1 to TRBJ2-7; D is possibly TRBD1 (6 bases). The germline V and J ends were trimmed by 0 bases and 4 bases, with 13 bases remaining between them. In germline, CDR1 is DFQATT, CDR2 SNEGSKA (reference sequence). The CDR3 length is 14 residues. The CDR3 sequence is CSARDPGTTYEQYF. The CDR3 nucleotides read TGCAGTGCTAGAGATCCCGGGACAACTTACGAGCAGTACTTC.